The 22 T cell receptor beta chains presented below share a single source sample, sequenced in a study of chemoradiotherapy in HPV16-positive cancers. Sequencing was performed with immunoSEQ multiplex PCR; in TCRdb, only in-frame clones are kept and a portion is missing. Altogether thousands of clones are present, 65% to 90% being singletons, with the ten largest covering 6.2%. This material consisted of tumor tissue, taken from a patient who underwent chemoradiotherapy. Receptors originate from a human donor with HPV-associated anogenital cancer.

The chain recombines TRBV5-6 with TRBJ1-5; no firm D call. Per the germline V gene, CDR1 is SGHDT and CDR2 is YYEEEE. The CDR3 is 15 residues long. The V and J ends lost 1 base and 0 bases respectively, with 8 bases between them. The CDR3 sequence is CASSLNRYSNQPQHF. The CDR3 region has the DNA TGTGCCAGCAGCTTGAATAGATATAGCAATCAGCCCCAGCATTTT.

In this sample, this clone turned up a few times. The chain links TRBV30 to TRBJ1-2; D gene unclear. Germline loops: CDR1 GTSNPN, CDR2 SVGIG (reference sequence). Deletions cut 6 bases from V and 6 bases from J, with 11 bases between. The CDR3 extends over 11 amino acids. The CDR3 sequence is CACPWEDGYTF. CDR3 coding DNA: TGTGCCTGTCCTTGGGAAGATGGCTACACCTTC. The full variable domain, completed using reference TRBV30 and TRBJ1-2, is SQTIHQWPATLVQPVGSPLSLECTVEGTSNPNLYWYRQAAGRGLQLLFYSVGIGQISSEVPQNLSASRPQDRQFILSSKKLLLSDSGFYLCACPWEDGYTFGSGTRLTVV.

The CDR3 here is CASTPGGQNNYGYTF. CDR3 bases: TGTGCCAGCACCCCTGGGGGACAGAATAACTATGGCTACACCTTC. V gene TRBV27 combines with J gene TRBJ1-2, with 7 bases aligning to TRBD1. The J segment lost 1 base and the V segment lost 7 bases, leaving 9 bases of the junction unmatched. In germline, CDR1 is MNHEY, CDR2 SMNVEV (reference sequence). This CDR3 region has 15 residues.

The gene calls are TRBV6-4 and TRBJ2-3, with no clear D. The germline gives CDR1 MRHNA, CDR2 SNTAGT. CDR3 length: 13 residues. With 0 bases removed from V and 2 bases from J, the gap between germline ends came to 3 bases. CDR3 in amino acids: CASSDSDTDTQYF. CDR3 nucleotides: TGTGCCAGCAGTGACTCGGACACAGATACGCAGTATTTT.

The J gene is TRBJ2-5, the V gene TRBV27, with TRBD2 matching 12 bases. The CDR3 loop spans 16 amino acids. With 6 bases clipped from V and 1 base from J, the junction kept 6 bases outside the gene matches. Germline V gene sequence: CDR1 MNHEY, CDR2 SMNVEV (reference sequence). The CDR3: CASSRTSGGPQETQYF. CDR3 nucleotides: TGTGCCAGCAGCCGTACTAGCGGGGGGCCCCAAGAGACCCAGTACTTC.

The V gene is TRBV5-5, the J gene TRBJ1-5; D gene ambiguous. CDR1 SGHKS and CDR2 YYEKEE come from the germline V gene (reference sequence). The CDR3 extends over 16 amino acids. V was cut by 4 bases and J by 5 bases, with 19 bases left in between. The CDR3 DNA is TGTGCCAGCAGCCCCAGGACGCCCGGGCCTTATCAGCCCCAGCATTTT. Amino acid sequence: CASSPRTPGPYQPQHF.

The count of this clone is one. V usage is TRBV28 and J usage is TRBJ1-4; 9 bases are shared with TRBD1. V trimming: 5 bases; J trimming: 0 bases; junction bases outside the gene matches: 10. CDR3 length equals 18 residues. Germline V gene sequence: CDR1 MDHEN, CDR2 SYDVKM. The CDR3 protein is CASSQPGQGFATNEKLFF. CDR3 nucleotide sequence: TGTGCCAGCAGTCAACCTGGACAGGGGTTTGCAACTAATGAAAAACTGTTTTTT. The full variable domain, completed using reference TRBV28 and TRBJ1-4, is DVKVTQSSRYLVKRTGEKVFLECVQDMDHENMFWYRQDPGLGLRLIYFSYDVKMKEKGDIPEGYSVSREKKERFSLILESASTNQTSMYLCASSQPGQGFATNEKLFFGSGTQLSVL.

The rearrangement joins TRBV2 to TRBJ1-4; 7 positions match TRBD1. Per germline, CDR1 SNHLY and CDR2 FYNNEI. V was clipped by 2 bases and J by 7 bases; unmatched bases: 4. This CDR3 is built from 14 residues. CDR3 region: CASSESGQAEKLFF. The CDR3 DNA reads TGTGCCAGCAGTGAATCTGGACAGGCTGAAAAACTGTTTTTT.

The table lists this clone with a count of one. A junction boundary mismatches the germline segment, possibly from a read error. Here the CDR3 reads CASIETFLLHYGYTF. DNA of the CDR3: TGTGCCAGCATTGAAACCTTTTTGCTTCACTATGGCTACACCTTC. This sequence joins TRBV6-1 and TRBJ1-2; no clear D. CDR3 length: 15 amino acids. CDR1 is MNHNS, CDR2 SASEGT, per germline.

The gene calls are TRBV7-8 and TRBJ2-7; 7 nucleotides agree with TRBD1. V lost 6 bases to trimming and J lost 0 bases; unmatched junction nucleotides: 8. CDR1 is SGHVS, CDR2 FQNEAQ, per germline. There are 15 residues in the CDR3. CDR3 sequence (DNA): TGTGCCAGCAGTTCGGGGACAGCGAGCTCCTACGAGCAGTACTTC. It encodes CASSSGTASSYEQYF.

The CDR3 protein is CASSPRGRGAPYEQYF. DNA for the CDR3: TGTGCCAGCAGCCCCCGGGGGCGGGGGGCACCCTACGAGCAGTACTTC. J is TRBJ2-7 and V is TRBV7-9; TRBD2 agrees at 8 bases. V gave up 5 bases and J gave up 2 bases; unmatched junction bases: 11. CDR1 and CDR2 from the germline V gene are SEHNR and FQNEAQ (reference sequence). The CDR3 runs 16 residues.

The chain uses TRBV5-1 and TRBJ2-7; weak D call: TRBD1 (6 bases). CDR3 length equals 14 residues. Germline loops: CDR1 SGHRS, CDR2 YFSETQ. The ends were cut back, 0 bases at V and 2 bases at J, with 9 bases in the middle. Here the CDR3 reads CASSLDRAAYEQYF. The CDR3 DNA follows: TGCGCCAGCAGCTTGGACAGGGCGGCCTACGAGCAGTACTTC.

This chain joins TRBV6-1 and TRBJ1-2, with 7 bases matching TRBD1. The ends lost 3 bases at V and 5 bases at J; junction bases unmatched: 9. Per the germline V gene, CDR1 is MNHNS and CDR2 is SASEGT. The CDR3 totals 15 residues. CDR3 in amino acids: CASSDADRKTYGYTF. CDR3 sequence (DNA): TGTGCCAGCAGTGATGCGGACAGGAAAACATATGGCTACACCTTC.

Only one count was recorded for this clone. V is TRBV11-2 and J is TRBJ2-2; a weak D match, TRBD1 (6 bases). V was trimmed by 2 bases and J by 5 bases, leaving 15 bases between them. The germline CDR1 and CDR2 sequences are SGHAT and FQNNGV. The CDR3 covers 16 residues. As DNA, the CDR3 is TGTGCCAGCAGCTTACTCCCAGGGGTGGGTACCGGGGAGCTGTTTTTT. Its protein product is CASSLLPGVGTGELFF. Full variable domain (remainder filled in from reference TRBV11-2 and TRBJ2-2): EAGVAQSPRYKIIEKRQSVAFWCNPISGHATLYWYQQILGQGPKLLIQFQNNGVVDDSQLPKDRFSAERLKGVDSTLKIQPAKLEDSAVYLCASSLLPGVGTGELFFGEGSRLTVL.

V is TRBV7-9 and J is TRBJ1-1; tentatively, D is TRBD1 (6 bases). Between the trimmed V and J ends, which lost 1 base and 8 bases, there was a span of 17 bases. From germline, CDR1 is SEHNR and CDR2 FQNEAQ (reference sequence). This CDR3 is built from 15 residues. For the CDR3, the DNA is TGTGCCAGCAGCTTAGTGGACAGCGGTGGTAAAGAAGCTTTCTTT. Its translation is CASSLVDSGGKEAFF.

V gene TRBV30 combines with J gene TRBJ1-2; maybe TRBD1 (6 bases). Germline V CDR1 and CDR2: GTSNPN, SVGIG (reference sequence). The V end lost 4 bases, the J end lost 0 bases, and 12 bases lay between the germline ends. The CDR3 contains 14 residues. Written as DNA, the CDR3 is TGTGCCTGGATTAAAGGGGGGGCTAACTATGGCTACACCTTC. Amino acids: CAWIKGGANYGYTF.

The chain joins TRBV18 to TRBJ2-7, with TRBD1 matching over 7 bases. The germline gives CDR1 KGHSH, CDR2 LQKENI. The CDR3 is 16 residues long. J lost 1 base, V lost 8 bases, and 14 bases had no gene match. For the CDR3, the DNA is TGTGCCAGCCAATCCGGGACAGACAAGCCATCCTACGAGCAGTACTTC. Its protein product is CASQSGTDKPSYEQYF.

This rearrangement joins TRBV11-2 to TRBJ1-1, with a tentative D call TRBD1 (6 bases). Looked up from germline, CDR1 is SGHAT and CDR2 is FQNNGV. CDR3 length equals 14 residues. Trimming pared 7 bases from V and 1 base from J, leaving 13 bases between. CDR3: CASIFGQTNTEAFF. Here the CDR3 DNA reads TGTGCCAGCATCTTCGGACAGACGAACACTGAAGCTTTCTTT.

This chain uses TRBV7-9 with TRBJ1-1, with 8 bases that match TRBD1. The ends lost 2 bases at V and 5 bases at J; junction bases unmatched: 4. The CDR3 runs 14 residues. Germline loops: CDR1 SEHNR, CDR2 FQNEAQ (reference sequence). In nucleotides, the CDR3 is TGTGCCAGCAGCTTAACAGGGGGAGGGACTGAAGCTTTCTTT. Translating gives CASSLTGGGTEAFF.

This chain links TRBV5-4 with TRBJ1-1; D gene unclear. The germline V and J ends were trimmed by 2 bases and 0 bases, with 8 bases remaining between them. The CDR3 has 14 amino acids. Germline V CDR1 and CDR2: SGHNT, YYREEE (reference sequence). CDR3 loop: CASSFGQVNTEAFF. The CDR3 DNA reads as TGTGCCAGCAGCTTTGGGCAGGTGAACACTGAAGCTTTCTTT.

This chain connects TRBV5-5 to TRBJ1-1; maybe TRBD1 (5 bases). This CDR3 has 16 amino acids. V was cut by 4 bases and J by 0 bases, with 16 bases left in between. The germline V gene encodes CDR1 SGHKS and CDR2 YYEKEE (reference sequence). Here the CDR3 DNA reads TGTGCCAGCAGCGGAAACAGGAGGGCGTTGAACACTGAAGCTTTCTTT. Residues: CASSGNRRALNTEAFF.

This clone was seen only a few times. The rearrangement joins TRBV30 to TRBJ1-5; possibly TRBD1 for D (6 bases). V was trimmed by 2 bases and J by 5 bases, leaving 10 bases between them. The CDR3 has 13 amino acids. Germline V CDR1 and CDR2: GTSNPN, SVGIG (reference sequence). DNA for the CDR3: TGTGCCTGGAGTAAACAGGGATATCAGCCCCAGCATTTT. Its protein product is CAWSKQGYQPQHF.